A selection of T cell receptor beta chains follows, all from one sample in a study of PD-1 blockade in mismatch repair-deficient tumors. Sequencing was performed with immunoSEQ multiplex PCR; in TCRdb, only in-frame clones are kept and a portion is missing. This table holds approximately 20,000 clones, roughly four fifths found once. Sequences were derived from PBMCs, sampled 52 weeks after starting pembrolizumab. Source of these receptors: an adult with mismatch repair-deficient cancer. The conserved cysteine and the conserved F or W are not part of the CDR3 here.

V gene	J gene	CDR3 protein
TRBV7-2	TRBJ2-1	ASSLGGGLVYNEQF
TRBV7-3	TRBJ1-6	ASSLTGGDSPLH
TRBV7-3	TRBJ2-2	ASSLTGGNTGELF
TRBV25-1	TRBJ2-3	ASSKTGGTDTQY
TRBV19	TRBJ2-2	ASVVRDSLIGGELF
TRBV7-3	TRBJ2-1	ASSFGWEKDYNEQF
TRBV28	TRBJ1-2	ASSPSGTGGLGYT
TRBV28	TRBJ1-5	ASSGTPVGNQPQH
TRBV27	TRBJ1-1	ASSFLTGNTEAF
TRBV11-2	TRBJ2-5	ASSFGTNSRETQY
TRBV19	TRBJ1-5	ASSIETGNQPQH
TRBV6-5	TRBJ2-1	ASSSSLAGVFNEQF
TRBV4-2	TRBJ1-2	ASSREPTGLGGYT
TRBV5-1	TRBJ1-2	ASSSGQGHHYGYT
TRBV7-9	TRBJ2-6	ASRVYTNVLT
TRBV28	TRBJ2-7	ASSPPPQLAGGLEQY
TRBV19	TRBJ2-7	ASSKTGAPYEQY
TRBV28	TRBJ1-1	ASSFWNFGQEGTEAF
TRBV7-2	TRBJ1-2	ASSLGTGVGYT
TRBV2	TRBJ2-6	ASSYRSGANVLT
TRBV2	TRBJ2-5	ASSEEASGTQY
TRBV7-8	TRBJ1-4	ASSQTGTPNEKLF
TRBV28	TRBJ1-1	ASSSWTANTEAF
TRBV5-1	TRBJ1-1	ASSLSGGLNTEAF
TRBV18	TRBJ2-1	ASSRTSGINEQF
TRBV7-9	TRBJ1-1	ASSQGVNTEAF
TRBV5-5	TRBJ2-1	ASSLVGRDTAIEQF
TRBV7-3	TRBJ2-2	ASSYIGQATGELF
TRBV7-2	TRBJ1-2	ASSLRAPTADRVRDGYT
TRBV5-8	TRBJ2-3	ASKRPTSSTDTQY
TRBV11-3	TRBJ1-1	ASSQWTGASEAF
TRBV5-6	TRBJ1-1	ASSLIGVSTEAF
TRBV5-1	TRBJ2-6	ASGRTGGGSGANVLT
TRBV29-1	TRBJ2-3	SVEAPYSTDTQY
TRBV30	TRBJ1-1	AWSHLGGAF
TRBV9	TRBJ1-5	ASSVLSGADQPQH
TRBV5-1	TRBJ2-2	ASSWGTGGFANTGELF
TRBV19	TRBJ2-1	ASSPPGLAGVEQF
TRBV7-9	TRBJ2-5	ASSLGTGVQETQY
TRBV4-2	TRBJ1-4	ASSQEGQLNEKLF
TRBV7-8	TRBJ1-3	ASSPDTSSGNTIY
TRBV5-4	TRBJ2-2	ASSLGQDTGELF
TRBV11-2	TRBJ2-1	ASSSGTSGSRGNEQF
TRBV7-3	TRBJ2-5	ASSPTITGRETQY
TRBV9	TRBJ1-4	ASSVAADSNEKLF
TRBV6-5	TRBJ1-4	ASRQQGVNEKLF
TRBV9	TRBJ1-6	ASSSRDRGNSPLH
TRBV10-3	TRBJ2-5	AIRGEGLAGGPETQY
TRBV27	TRBJ2-7	ASSLSGLAGRYEQY
TRBV9	TRBJ2-2	ASSAGWVNTGELF
TRBV15	TRBJ2-3	ATSLRLEAVNTQY
TRBV28	TRBJ2-7	ASSSGASGSYEQY